Following are 23 T cell receptor beta chains from one sample sequenced in a study of cytomegalovirus exposure and HLA in healthy donors. TCRdb's table, derived via immunoSEQ multiplex PCR, lists solely in-frame clones and lacks some. The top ten hold approximately 3% of the sample, which has 150,000 to 200,000 clones, approximately 83% seen once. What was sequenced was PBMCs. The receptors stem from a young woman in good health and CMV-seropositive.

The chain joins TRBV5-4 to TRBJ1-3, with 12 bases that match TRBD1. The V gene's germline CDR1 is SGHNT and CDR2 YYREEE (reference sequence). The CDR3 has 15 amino acids. V shed 4 bases, J shed 4 bases, and the junction held 3 bases outside the gene matches. For the CDR3, the DNA is TGTGCCAGCAGCCGAGGGACAGGGGGCGGAAACACCATATATTTT. Its protein product is CASSRGTGGGNTIYF. Based on the CDR3 plus reference TRBV5-4 and TRBJ1-3, the full variable domain is ETGVTQSPTHLIKTRGQQVTLRCSSQSGHNTVSWYQQALGQGPQFIFQYYREEENGRGNFPPRFSGLQFPNYSSELNVNALELDDSALYLCASSRGTGGGNTIYFGEGSWLTVV.

The chain couples TRBV27 to TRBJ2-7, with 8 bases identical to TRBD1. CDR1 MNHEY and CDR2 SMNVEV come from the germline V gene (reference sequence). The CDR3 covers 15 residues. J lost 5 bases, V lost 11 bases, and 17 bases had no gene match. The CDR3, as DNA: TGTGCCGGCCTCCCGAGTGGGGACAGGTACCACGAGCAGTACTTC. Its protein is CAGLPSGDRYHEQYF.

This sequence joins TRBV6-5 and TRBJ2-1, with 8 bases fitting TRBD2. Germline CDR1 and CDR2: MNHEY and SVGAGI. The junction had 8 bases not matched to a gene; V was cut back by 9 bases and J by 10 bases. This CDR3 is 12 amino acids long. CDR3 DNA: TGTGCCAGTGTTAAAAGCGGGGGAGAGCAGTTCTTC. It specifies CASVKSGGEQFF.

The chain couples TRBV9 to TRBJ2-2; possible D gene TRBD1, 5 bases. Germline CDR1 SGDLS, CDR2 YYNGEE. The CDR3 totals 15 residues. Trimming removed 4 bases from V and 2 bases from J, with 12 bases in between. CDR3 in amino acids: CASSPSGQNTGELFF. CDR3 nucleotides: TGTGCCAGCAGCCCATCAGGACAAAACACCGGGGAGCTGTTTTTT.

The chain is built from TRBV9 and TRBJ2-5, with a possible D match to TRBD2 (5 bases). V lost 0 bases, J lost 9 bases, and 18 bases lay in between. The CDR3 covers 15 residues. Looked up from germline, CDR1 is SGDLS and CDR2 is YYNGEE. CDR3 coding DNA: TGTGCCAGCAGCGTAGCTTCGAGCGGCGCGACGTCCCAGTACTTC. It codes for CASSVASSGATSQYF.

This sequence joins TRBV7-9 and TRBJ1-1, with TRBD1 matching over 7 bases. In germline, CDR1 is SEHNR, CDR2 FQNEAQ (reference sequence). This CDR3 comprises 12 residues. Here the CDR3 reads CATGVVPTEAFF. As DNA, the CDR3 is TGTGCAACAGGGGTCGTCCCCACTGAAGCTTTCTTT. The full variable domain, in which reference TRBV7-9 and TRBJ1-1 provide the parts outside the CDR3, is DTGVSQNPRHKITKRGQNVTFRCDPISEHNRLYWYRQTLGQGPEFLTYFQNEAQLEKSRLLSDRFSAERPKGSFSTLEIQRTEQGDSAMYLCATGVVPTEAFFGQGTRLTVV.

This rearrangement joins TRBV7-6 to TRBJ1-6; D gene uncertain. Germline-derived CDR1 and CDR2 are SGHVS and FNYEAQ. V was clipped by 5 bases and J by 0 bases, with 8 bases between them. This CDR3 has 15 amino acids. The CDR3 reads CASSRSSSYNSPLHF. The CDR3 DNA follows: TGTGCCAGCAGCCGCTCGAGCTCCTATAATTCACCCCTCCACTTT. Using reference TRBV7-6 and TRBJ1-6 for the parts outside the CDR3, the full variable domain is GAGVSQSPRYKVTKRGQDVALRCDPISGHVSLYWYRQALGQGPEFLTYFNYEAQQDKSGLPNDRFSAERPEGSISTLTIQRTEQRDSAMYRCASSRSSSYNSPLHFGNGTRLTVT.

The sample holds a few counts of this clone. V is TRBV2 and J is TRBJ1-3, with a weak D call TRBD1 (5 bases). Germline V gives CDR1 SNHLY, CDR2 FYNNEI. V dropped 6 bases and J dropped 9 bases, with 15 bases sitting between them. The CDR3 is 13 amino acids. CDR3 loop: CASRLEGAATIYF. In DNA form, the CDR3 reads TGTGCCAGCAGGCTCGAAGGGGCGGCCACCATATATTTT.

The rearrangement uses TRBV21-1 and TRBJ1-1. TRBV21-1 is given as a pseudogene. This CDR3 region has 17 residues. CDR3 protein: CASSNAAGRSLNTEAFF. The CDR3 region has the DNA TGTGCCAGCAGCAATGCCGCGGGACGGAGTCTGAACACTGAAGCTTTCTTT.

Regarding this clone: The sample carries other DNA sequences with the same CDR3. The chain combines TRBV19 with TRBJ2-2, with unresolved D. The CDR3 is 12 residues long. Trimming took off 4 bases at V and 7 bases at J, with 7 bases between the two ends. Germline V gene data show CDR1 as LNHDA and CDR2 as SQIVND (reference sequence). The CDR3 DNA reads TGTGCCAGTAGTACCGGTGGCGGGGAGCTGTTTTTT. This gives the protein CASSTGGGELFF. Full variable domain (missing parts from reference TRBV19 and TRBJ2-2): DGGITQSPKYLFRKEGQNVTLSCEQNLNHDAMYWYRQDPGQGLRLIYYSQIVNDFQKGDIAEGYSVSREKKESFPLTVTSAQKNPTAFYLCASSTGGGELFFGEGSRLTVL.

The rearrangement joins TRBV5-4 to TRBJ2-1; 7 positions match TRBD1. Germline CDR1 reads SGHNT; CDR2 reads YYREEE (reference sequence). The CDR3 loop spans 15 amino acids. V trimming: 4 bases; J trimming: 6 bases; junction bases outside the gene matches: 10. CDR3 coding DNA: TGTGCCAGCAGCCTCGGACAGGTTGTAGGCAATGAGCAGTTCTTC. The encoded protein is CASSLGQVVGNEQFF.

V gene TRBV6-1 combines with J gene TRBJ2-7, with 9 bases aligning to TRBD1. The CDR3 has 17 residues. J lost 3 bases, V lost 3 bases, and 12 bases had no gene match. Germline CDR1 and CDR2: MNHNS and SASEGT. The CDR3 DNA reads TGTGCCAGCAGTGAGGGACAGGGTTTCGAACGAGACTACGAGCAGTACTTC. It codes for CASSEGQGFERDYEQYF.

This clone is a singleton in its sample. V and J are TRBV27 and TRBJ2-4; maybe TRBD1 (6 bases). The V gene lost 6 bases and the J gene lost 1 base, with 13 bases spanning the gap. This CDR3 is 15 amino acids long. Germline loops: CDR1 MNHEY, CDR2 SMNVEV (reference sequence). CDR3 in DNA: TGTGCCAGCAGCCCGCCAGGGGTCGCCAAAAACATTCAGTACTTC. As protein: CASSPPGVAKNIQYF.

The chain carries TRBV5-5 and TRBJ2-7, with 7 bases aligning to TRBD2. Germline V gives CDR1 SGHKS, CDR2 YYEKEE (reference sequence). Trimming took 0 bases from V and 1 from J; bases not matched to a gene: 7. The CDR3 length is 16 residues. The CDR3 DNA follows: TGTGCCAGCAGCTTGGCCTGGGGCGGGGGTTCCTACGAGCAGTACTTC. Translating gives CASSLAWGGGSYEQYF.

The chain combines TRBV28 with TRBJ1-1; D is uncertain. Germline V gives CDR1 MDHEN, CDR2 SYDVKM. This CDR3 comprises 12 residues. Trimming removed 7 bases from V and 0 bases from J, with 6 bases in between. The CDR3 here is CASNSMNTEAFF. The CDR3 nucleotides read TGTGCCAGCAATTCAATGAACACTGAAGCTTTCTTT.

The CDR3 bases are TGTGCCAGCAGCTTCAAGCGGGGGTCCCTCAATGAGCAGTTCTTC. Translating it yields CASSFKRGSLNEQFF. The chain links TRBV11-2 to TRBJ2-1; the match to TRBD2 covers 8 bases. Germline V gene sequence: CDR1 SGHAT, CDR2 FQNNGV. The CDR3 runs 15 residues. Trimming cost V 3 bases and J 6 bases; bases outside gene matches: 7.

The chain uses TRBV27 and TRBJ1-1; the D gene is possibly TRBD1 (6 bases). V lost 1 base, J lost 0 bases, and 9 bases lay in between. CDR1 MNHEY and CDR2 SMNVEV come from the germline V gene (reference sequence). The CDR3 is made up of 15 amino acids. This chain's CDR3 is CASSLYQGLNTEAFF. The CDR3, as DNA: TGTGCCAGCAGTTTATACCAGGGGCTGAACACTGAAGCTTTCTTT.

This chain connects TRBV11-3 to TRBJ2-7; D perhaps matches TRBD1 (6 bases). Trimming removed 2 bases at V and 5 bases at J, with 10 bases between. Germline V CDR1 and CDR2: SGHNT, YENEEA. This CDR3 contains 13 residues. CDR3 loop: CASSLRGHHEQYF. CDR3 bases: TGTGCCAGCAGCTTAAGGGGACATCACGAGCAGTACTTC.

This clone was seen only once. The V call is TRBV4-2, the J call TRBJ2-7; D may be TRBD1 (5 bases). The CDR3 spans 15 residues. CDR1 LGHNA and CDR2 YNFKEQ come from the germline V gene. V dropped 1 base and J dropped 1 base, with 11 bases sitting between them. CDR3: CASSQGQGSSYEQYF. DNA for the CDR3: TGTGCCAGCAGCCAAGGGCAGGGCTCTTCCTACGAGCAGTACTTC.

The gene calls are TRBV6-1 and TRBJ1-2; 7 bases align to TRBD1. With V trimmed by 3 bases and J by 6 bases, 10 bases remained unmatched. Germline lookup yields CDR1 MNHNS and CDR2 SASEGT. The CDR3 is made up of 15 amino acids. CDR3 coding DNA: TGTGCCAGCAGTGAGAGGGTGGGGACAGTCAATGGCTACACCTTC. This codes for CASSERVGTVNGYTF.

V gene TRBV7-2 combines with J gene TRBJ2-1; a possible D gene is TRBD2 (7 bases). The CDR3 totals 17 residues. Looked up from germline, CDR1 is SGHTA and CDR2 is FQGNSA. Trimming stripped 2 bases from V and 4 bases from J, with 18 bases between. The CDR3 reads CASSLRGGANSYNEQFF. The CDR3 coding sequence is TGTGCCAGCAGCTTAAGAGGGGGGGCGAATTCGTACAATGAGCAGTTCTTC.

This chain connects TRBV5-4 to TRBJ1-2; perhaps TRBD1 as D (6 bases). Between the trimmed V and J ends, which lost 0 bases and 1 base, there was a span of 10 bases. CDR1 and CDR2 (germline): SGHNT, YYREEE (reference sequence). This CDR3 contains 15 residues. The CDR3 nucleotides read TGTGCCAGCAGCTTGGCCGAACAGGGTAACTATGGCTACACCTTC. Its translation: CASSLAEQGNYGYTF.

This chain connects TRBV6-6 to TRBJ2-7; TRBD1 agrees at 8 bases. Germline CDR1 is MNHNY and CDR2 is SVGAGI (reference sequence). The V gene end was trimmed by 5 bases and the J gene end by 4 bases; junction bases not matched to a gene: 10. The CDR3 is 15 residues long. The CDR3 here is CASSDRGTGFYEQYF. The CDR3 nucleotides are TGTGCCAGCAGTGACCGAGGGACAGGTTTTTACGAGCAGTACTTC.